Listed below are T cell receptor beta chains from one sample, sequenced in a study of cytomegalovirus exposure and HLA in healthy donors. The data were produced by immunoSEQ multiplex PCR, yet TCRdb's version contains in-frame clones alone and is incomplete. The sample includes 150,000 to 200,000 clones, over 60% seen only once; the top ten take roughly 0.82%. The sequenced sample was PBMCs. These receptor sequences come from a female donor in good health and CMV-seronegative. CDR3s include the opening cysteine and the closing phenylalanine or tryptophan. Fields, in order: clone size, J gene, D gene, V gene, CDR3 DNA, CDR3 protein. A D gene is named only where the DNA matches it firmly. A row's size may be missing; if present it is once, few, many or a size class.

- TRBJ2-2 TRBD2 TRBV9 TGTGCCAGCAGCGCCTGGAGCGGGGTGAACACCGGGGAGCTGTTTTTT CASSAWSGVNTGELFF
- TRBJ2-7 - TRBV6-5 TGTGCCAGCAGAGTCGGTCATGCCTACGAGCAGTACTTC CASRVGHAYEQYF
- TRBJ1-2 - TRBV4-1 TGCGCCAGCAGCCAAGAGAGCCCAAGGGGCTATGGCTACACCTTC CASSQESPRGYGYTF
- TRBJ2-7 TRBD2 TRBV4-1 TGCGCCAGCAGCCGAACCGGGACTAGCGGGAACTGGGACGAGCAGTACTTC CASSRTGTSGNWDEQYF
- TRBJ2-2 - TRBV6-5 TGTGCCAGCAGTTTAGAACCGTCGATCACCGGGGAGCTGTTTTTT CASSLEPSITGELFF
- TRBJ2-1 - TRBV5-4 TGTGCCAGCAGCTTAAGTGTCGGGAATGAGCAGTTCTTC CASSLSVGNEQFF
- TRBJ1-1 - TRBV7-9 TGTGCCAGCAGCCATCCTAGATCGGGGGGCAGAATGAACACTGAAGCTTTCTTT CASSHPRSGGRMNTEAFF
- TRBJ2-7 - TRBV4-1 TGCGCCAGCAGCCAAGGGGTATCGGGGGAGCAGTACTTC CASSQGVSGEQYF
few TRBJ1-1 - TRBV4-3 TGCGCCAGCAGCGAGAGAGTGTTTGGAGGGGACACTGAAGCTTTCTTT CASSERVFGGDTEAFF
- TRBJ1-2 TRBD1 TRBV29-1 TGCAGCGTTGATCCGACAGGGGAGAACTATGGCTACACCTTC CSVDPTGENYGYTF
once TRBJ2-3 - TRBV5-4 TGTGCCAGCACGCTTTCCGGGGTTCCTAGCACAGATACGCAGTATTTT CASTLSGVPSTDTQYF
- TRBJ2-7 - TRBV28 TGTGCCAGCAGTTTGCATTCGAGCTCCTACGAGCAGTACTTC CASSLHSSSYEQYF
few TRBJ1-1 TRBD1 TRBV18 TGTGCCAGCTCACGAGACAGGGGTTTGAACACTGAAGCTTTCTTT CASSRDRGLNTEAFF
- TRBJ2-1 TRBD2 TRBV4-2 TGTGCCAGCAGCCAAGATAGGCTAGCGGGAGTGTGGCAGTTCTTC CASSQDRLAGVWQFF
- TRBJ2-7 - TRBV27 TGTGCCAGCAGTTCCGGTCAATCCTACGAGCAGTACTTC CASSSGQSYEQYF
few TRBJ2-7 - TRBV6-5 TGTGCCAGCATTGAGCGTAGCTCCTACGAGCAGTACTTC CASIERSSYEQYF